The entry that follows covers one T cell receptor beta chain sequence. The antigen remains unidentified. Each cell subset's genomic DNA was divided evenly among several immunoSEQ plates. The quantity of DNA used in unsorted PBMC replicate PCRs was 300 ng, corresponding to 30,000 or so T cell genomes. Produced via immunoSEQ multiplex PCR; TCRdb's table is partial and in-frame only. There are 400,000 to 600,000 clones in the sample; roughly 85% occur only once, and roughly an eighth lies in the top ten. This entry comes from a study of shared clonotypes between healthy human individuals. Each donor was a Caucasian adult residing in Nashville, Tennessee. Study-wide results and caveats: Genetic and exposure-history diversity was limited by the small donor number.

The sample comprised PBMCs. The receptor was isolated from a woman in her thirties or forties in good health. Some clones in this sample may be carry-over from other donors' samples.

CDR3 in amino acids: CASSSTGLYEQYF. The CDR3 DNA is TGTGCCAGCAGCTCGACGGGGCTCTACGAGCAGTACTTC. The genes are TRBV5-7 and TRBJ2-7; D assignment may be TRBD1 or TRBD2 (5 bases each). TRBV5-7 is an open reading frame, and its role is uncertain. The V and J ends lost 3 bases and 3 bases respectively, with 10 bases between them. The CDR3 runs 13 residues.